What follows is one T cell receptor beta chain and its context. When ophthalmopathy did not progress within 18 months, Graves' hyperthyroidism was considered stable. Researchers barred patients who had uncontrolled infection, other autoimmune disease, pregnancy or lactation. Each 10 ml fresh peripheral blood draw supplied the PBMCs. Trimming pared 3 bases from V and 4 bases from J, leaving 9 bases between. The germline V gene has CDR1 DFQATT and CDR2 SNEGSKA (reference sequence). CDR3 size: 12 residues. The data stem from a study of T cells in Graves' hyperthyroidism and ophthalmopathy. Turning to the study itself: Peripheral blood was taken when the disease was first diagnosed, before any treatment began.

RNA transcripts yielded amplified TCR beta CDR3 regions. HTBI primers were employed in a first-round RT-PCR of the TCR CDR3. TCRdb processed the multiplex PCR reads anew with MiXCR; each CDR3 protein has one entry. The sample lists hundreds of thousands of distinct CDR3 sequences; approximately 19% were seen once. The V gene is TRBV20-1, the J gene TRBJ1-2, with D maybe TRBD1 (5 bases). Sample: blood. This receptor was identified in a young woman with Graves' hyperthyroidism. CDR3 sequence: CSASGGSYGYTF. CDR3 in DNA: TGCAGTGCTAGCGGGGGTAGCTATGGCTACACCTTC.